This is a list of T cell receptor beta chains from one sample in a study of synovial regulatory T cells in juvenile arthritis. Sequencing was performed with immunoSEQ multiplex PCR; in TCRdb, only in-frame clones are kept and a portion is missing. Found here are 8,500 to 10,000 clones; the top ten clones hold 1.7%. Sequenced: Treg cells from blood. The origin of the receptors is a donor aged 2-30 years with juvenile idiopathic arthritis. CDR3s include the opening cysteine and the closing phenylalanine or tryptophan. Clone size appears in some rows only: once, few, many, or a class for an expanded clone.

cdr3_aa: CASSSNTGELFF
j_call: TRBJ2-2
v_call: TRBV27
clone_size: NA

cdr3_aa: CSVGSGTNSPLHF
j_call: TRBJ1-6
v_call: TRBV29-1
clone_size: NA

cdr3_aa: CSVEGLAGGLTDTQYF
j_call: TRBJ2-3
v_call: TRBV29-1
clone_size: NA

cdr3_aa: CASSRRNREFPYGYTF
j_call: TRBJ1-2
v_call: TRBV6-6
clone_size: NA

cdr3_aa: CASSLRTGTSGNTIYF
j_call: TRBJ1-3
v_call: TRBV7-9
clone_size: medium-sized

cdr3_aa: CAISESIGVPSQGYTF
j_call: TRBJ1-2
v_call: TRBV10-3
clone_size: NA

cdr3_aa: CASSLGGYQETQYF
j_call: TRBJ2-5
v_call: TRBV5-1
clone_size: NA

cdr3_aa: CASSPIGGTGLKETQYF
j_call: TRBJ2-5
v_call: TRBV19
clone_size: NA

cdr3_aa: CASSQGETQYF
j_call: TRBJ2-5
v_call: TRBV11-1
clone_size: NA

cdr3_aa: CASSKVIRGSYGYTF
j_call: TRBJ1-2
v_call: TRBV21-1
clone_size: NA

cdr3_aa: CASRKRTSSYEQYF
j_call: TRBJ2-7
v_call: TRBV10-1
clone_size: NA

cdr3_aa: CASMGGGTQYF
j_call: TRBJ2-3
v_call: TRBV19
clone_size: NA

cdr3_aa: CASSLGATGGNEQFF
j_call: TRBJ2-1
v_call: TRBV5-1
clone_size: NA

cdr3_aa: CASSLGGRASSNQPQHF
j_call: TRBJ1-5
v_call: TRBV5-6
clone_size: NA

cdr3_aa: CASSPPPGQVKQETQYF
j_call: TRBJ2-5
v_call: TRBV9
clone_size: NA

cdr3_aa: CASSSRLEDEQYF
j_call: TRBJ2-7
v_call: TRBV7-2
clone_size: medium-sized

cdr3_aa: CASSQDRGTGELFF
j_call: TRBJ2-2
v_call: TRBV4-2
clone_size: NA